Listed below are T cell receptor beta chains from one sample, sequenced in a study of T cell repertoires in cytomegalovirus infection. TCRdb used MiXCR to reprocess the reads, holding one entry per CDR3 protein. The profile shows 370,000 or so distinct CDR3 sequences, nearly 35% of them singletons. Their antigen targets remain unknown. This specimen was cultured PBMCs, taken from culture after CMV antigen stimulation. These TCRs come from a human donor in good health (CMV status not recorded). Some clones in this sample may be carry-over from other donors' samples. Both conserved end residues are trimmed from each CDR3.

V,length,CDR3
TRBV4-3,15,ASSQDPIGSSYNEQF
TRBV4-1,13,ASSQDSRPNSPLH
TRBV28,11,ASRLAGSYEQY
TRBV10-3,10,AISSTDTEAF
TRBV7-2,15,ASSLLVLAGTYNEQF
TRBV7-6,15,ASSPRRSGRGDNEQF
TRBV4-3,11,ASSQGRNNEQF
TRBV7-2,14,ASSTRTSGRFNEQF
TRBV7-2,11,ASSPRALGELL
TRBV19,11,ASRQGFDTEAF
TRBV7-8,12,ASTRMGMEETQY
TRBV7-8,14,ASSLAVAGGSYEQY
TRBV27,15,ASSPPNRLSSYNEQF
TRBV7-7,12,ASSQRESGGELF
TRBV7-9,12,ASSSTAPGNTIY
TRBV6-1,11,ASSTTGVHGYT
TRBV7-3,11,ASSSQQGTEAF
TRBV28,21,ASSSNAWDRGREVRGSNQPQH
TRBV7-9,12,AKRFYLNTGELF
TRBV5-8,14,ASNVGLAGPTDTQY
TRBV5-1,13,ASSLLTGGPDTQY
TRBV12-3/TRBV12-4,12,ASSQVRLNTEAF
TRBV15,14,ATSRLEGQVENTQY
TRBV7-2,13,ASNLGTFGTDTQY
TRBV11-3,12,ASSFLQGQETQY
TRBV4-1,13,ASSQDLRVRAEAF
TRBV10-1,9,ASSGLTEQF
TRBV7-2,13,ASTAIGGGPGTQY
TRBV5-1,13,ASSLAGTSNNGYT
TRBV29-1,12,SVEASGSPYEQY
TRBV12-3/TRBV12-4,13,ASSYGAGLNNEQF
TRBV10-3,12,AISPGQETYGYT
TRBV4-1,12,ASRSITGGTEAF
TRBV28,11,ASSSPGNEKLF